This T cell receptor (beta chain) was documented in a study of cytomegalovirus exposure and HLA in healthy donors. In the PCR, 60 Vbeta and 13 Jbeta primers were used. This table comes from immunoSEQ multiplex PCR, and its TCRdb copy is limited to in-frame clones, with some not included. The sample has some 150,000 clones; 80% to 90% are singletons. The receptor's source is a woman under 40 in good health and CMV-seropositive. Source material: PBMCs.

The CDR3 nucleotides are TGTGCCAGCAGCTTAGGTGGGACAGCTGGCTACGAGCAGTACTTC. Translation gives CASSLGGTAGYEQYF. The rearrangement joins TRBV11-3 to TRBJ2-7; 7 nucleotides match TRBD1. This CDR3 has 15 amino acids. The J segment lost 3 bases and the V segment lost 1 base, leaving 6 bases of the junction unmatched. The V gene's germline CDR1 is SGHNT and CDR2 YENEEA.